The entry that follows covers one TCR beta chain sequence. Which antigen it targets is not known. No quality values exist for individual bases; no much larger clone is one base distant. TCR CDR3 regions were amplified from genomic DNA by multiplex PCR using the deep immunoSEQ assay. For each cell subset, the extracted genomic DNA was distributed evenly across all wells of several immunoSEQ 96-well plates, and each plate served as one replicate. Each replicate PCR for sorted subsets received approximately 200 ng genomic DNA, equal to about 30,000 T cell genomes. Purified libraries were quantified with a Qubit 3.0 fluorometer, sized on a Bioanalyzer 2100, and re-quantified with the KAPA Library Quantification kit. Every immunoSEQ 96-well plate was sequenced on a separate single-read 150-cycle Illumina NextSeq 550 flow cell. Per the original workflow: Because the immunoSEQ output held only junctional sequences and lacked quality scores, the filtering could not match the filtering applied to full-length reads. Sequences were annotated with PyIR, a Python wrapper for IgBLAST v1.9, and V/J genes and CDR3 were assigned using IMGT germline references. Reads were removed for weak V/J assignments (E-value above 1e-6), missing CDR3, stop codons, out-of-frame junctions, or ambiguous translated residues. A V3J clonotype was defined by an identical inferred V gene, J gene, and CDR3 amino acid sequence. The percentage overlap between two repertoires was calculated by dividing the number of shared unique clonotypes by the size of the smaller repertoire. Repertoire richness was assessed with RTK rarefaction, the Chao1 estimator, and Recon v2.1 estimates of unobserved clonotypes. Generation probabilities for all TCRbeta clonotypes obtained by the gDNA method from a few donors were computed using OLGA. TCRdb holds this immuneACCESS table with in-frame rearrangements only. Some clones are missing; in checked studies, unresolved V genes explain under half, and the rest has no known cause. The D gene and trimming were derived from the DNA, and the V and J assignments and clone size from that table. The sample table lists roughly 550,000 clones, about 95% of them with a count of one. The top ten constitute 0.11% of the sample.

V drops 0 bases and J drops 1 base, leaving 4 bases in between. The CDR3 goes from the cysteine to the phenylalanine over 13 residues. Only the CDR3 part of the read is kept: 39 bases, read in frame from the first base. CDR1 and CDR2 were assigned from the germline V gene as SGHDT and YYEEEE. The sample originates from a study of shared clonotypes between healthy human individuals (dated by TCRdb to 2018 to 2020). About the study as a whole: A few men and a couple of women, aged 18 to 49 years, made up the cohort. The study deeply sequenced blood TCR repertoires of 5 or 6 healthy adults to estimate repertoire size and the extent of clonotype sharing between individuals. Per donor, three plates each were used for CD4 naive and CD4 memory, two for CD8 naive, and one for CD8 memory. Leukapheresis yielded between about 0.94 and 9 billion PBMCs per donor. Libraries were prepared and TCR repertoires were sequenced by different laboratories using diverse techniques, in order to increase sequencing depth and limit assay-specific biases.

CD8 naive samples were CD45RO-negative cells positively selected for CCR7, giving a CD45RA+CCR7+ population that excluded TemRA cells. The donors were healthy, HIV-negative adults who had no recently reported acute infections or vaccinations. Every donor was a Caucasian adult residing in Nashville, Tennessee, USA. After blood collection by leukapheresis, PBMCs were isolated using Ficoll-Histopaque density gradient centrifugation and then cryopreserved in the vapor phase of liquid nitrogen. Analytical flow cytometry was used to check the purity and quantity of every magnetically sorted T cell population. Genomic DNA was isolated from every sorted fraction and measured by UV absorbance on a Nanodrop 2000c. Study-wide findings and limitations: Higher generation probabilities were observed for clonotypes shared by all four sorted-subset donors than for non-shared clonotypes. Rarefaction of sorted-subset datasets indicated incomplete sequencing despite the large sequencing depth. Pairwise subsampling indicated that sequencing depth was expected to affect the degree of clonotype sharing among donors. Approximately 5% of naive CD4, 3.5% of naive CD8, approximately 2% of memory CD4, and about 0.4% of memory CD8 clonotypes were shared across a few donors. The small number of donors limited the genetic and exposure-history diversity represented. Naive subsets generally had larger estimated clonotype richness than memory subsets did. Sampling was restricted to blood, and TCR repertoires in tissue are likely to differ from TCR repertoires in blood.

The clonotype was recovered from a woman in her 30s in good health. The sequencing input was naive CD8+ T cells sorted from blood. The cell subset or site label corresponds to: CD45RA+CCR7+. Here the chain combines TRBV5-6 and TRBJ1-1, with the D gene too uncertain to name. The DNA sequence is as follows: TGTGCCAGCAGCTTGGCCCGGAACACTGAAGCTTTCTTT. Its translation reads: CASSLARNTEAFF.